The 20 T cell receptor beta chains reported below all come from one sample, sequenced in a study of control samples from healthy donors and cancer patients (dated by TCRdb to between 2020 and 2021). The library was built by means of the immunoSEQ multiplex PCR assay. In TCRdb, the immuneACCESS table is reduced to in-frame sequences with V and J assigned. These tables do not hold every clone; where another copy was compared, an unresolved V gene accounts for under half, and the others remain unexplained. This sample holds around 130,000 clones; nearly 90% were observed only once. The biggest ten clones account for more than 2.5% of the sample. Material: blood. These receptors all stem from a man aged 45-65 years in good health.

The rearrangement links TRBV6-5 to TRBJ1-1; D gene unclear. V was shortened by 4 bases and J by 4 bases, with 13 bases between the two germline ends. This CDR3 region has 14 residues. The germline gives CDR1 MNHEY, CDR2 SVGAGI. As DNA, the CDR3 is TGTGCCAGCAGTTCGTCAGCCCCATCCACTGAAGCTTTCTTT. This codes for CASSSSAPSTEAFF.

The V call is TRBV7-9, the J call TRBJ2-5; D unclear. Trimming removed 5 bases from V and 1 base from J, with 17 bases in between. The CDR3 consists of 16 residues. Germline V CDR1 and CDR2: SEHNR, FQNEAQ (reference sequence). The CDR3 sequence is CASSPGSFRVQETQYF. CDR3 DNA: TGTGCCAGCAGCCCCGGGTCGTTCCGGGTCCAAGAGACCCAGTACTTC.

This rearrangement joins TRBV7-2 to TRBJ2-2; perhaps TRBD2 as D (5 bases). Germline V CDR1 and CDR2: SGHTA, FQGNSA. Trimming took off 4 bases at V and 2 bases at J, with 8 bases between the two ends. This CDR3 is 14 amino acids long. CDR3 nucleotide sequence: TGTGCCAGCAGCTCCGGGATTAACACCGGGGAGCTGTTTTTT. Residues: CASSSGINTGELFF.

The chain combines TRBV7-3 with TRBJ2-1; D ambiguous. Trimming removed 1 base at V and 0 bases at J, with 7 bases between. Germline loops: CDR1 SGHTA, CDR2 FQGTGA. The CDR3 consists of 15 residues. CDR3 in DNA: TGTGCCAGCAGCTTAAGCGGAAGCTCCTACAATGAGCAGTTCTTC. It is translated as CASSLSGSSYNEQFF.

The V call is TRBV19, the J call TRBJ1-4; 7 bases match TRBD1. This CDR3 comprises 16 residues. V lost 5 bases and J lost 3; bases outside the gene matches: 9. The V gene's germline CDR1 is LNHDA and CDR2 SQIVND (reference sequence). CDR3 sequence: CASSSRPTGPNEKLFF. Written as DNA, the CDR3 is TGTGCCAGTAGTTCCCGCCCGACAGGGCCTAATGAAAAACTGTTTTTT.

The DNA of the CDR3 is TGTGCCAGCAGGCAATGGTCGGGGGGGGAGAATGAGCAGTTCTTC. Protein: CASRQWSGGENEQFF. The chain couples TRBV27 to TRBJ2-1, with 8 bases lining up with TRBD2. V trimming: 6 bases; J trimming: 7 bases; junction bases outside the gene matches: 11. This CDR3 region has 15 residues. In germline, CDR1 is MNHEY, CDR2 SMNVEV (reference sequence).

The chain combines TRBV2 with TRBJ1-1; D unresolved. The germline V gene has CDR1 SNHLY and CDR2 FYNNEI. The V gene lost 8 bases and the J gene lost 1 base, with 11 bases spanning the gap. The CDR3 loop spans 13 amino acids. The CDR3 reads CASGNRRNTEAFF. For the CDR3, the DNA is TGTGCCAGCGGGAATCGAAGGAACACTGAAGCTTTCTTT.

This clone was picked up a small number of times. The gene calls are TRBV20-1 and TRBJ1-1, with D hard to call. Germline V CDR1 and CDR2: DFQATT, SNEGSKA (reference sequence). This CDR3 contains 11 residues. The CDR3 DNA follows: TGCAGGGGTTCCGCCAACACTGAAGCTTTCTTT. Translating gives CRGSANTEAFF.

This clone was recorded only once. In DNA form, the CDR3 reads TGTGCCAGCAGCCCCCGGACTAGCGGCCAAGAGACCCAGTACTTC. Translation gives CASSPRTSGQETQYF. This chain joins TRBV9 and TRBJ2-5, with 10 bases lining up with TRBD2. The trim removed 4 bases at V and 1 base at J, leaving 4 bases unmatched. Germline loops: CDR1 SGDLS, CDR2 YYNGEE. This CDR3 has 15 residues. Based on the CDR3 plus reference TRBV9 and TRBJ2-5, the full variable domain is DSGVTQTPKHLITATGQRVTLRCSPRSGDLSVYWYQQSLDQGLQFLIQYYNGEERAKGNILERFSAQQFPDLHSELNLSSLELGDSALYFCASSPRTSGQETQYFGPGTRLLVL.

V usage is TRBV3-1 (or the pseudogene TRBV3-2) and J usage is TRBJ2-7, with 7 nucleotides matching TRBD2. Germline V gene lookup returns CDR1 LGHDT and CDR2 YNNKEL (reference sequence). V shed 1 base and J 4 bases; nucleotides not matched to a gene: 7. This CDR3 has 15 residues. The CDR3 sequence is CASSQAYGGMYEQYF. The DNA of the CDR3 is TGTGCCAGCAGCCAAGCGTACGGGGGGATGTACGAGCAGTACTTC.

The chain links TRBV3-1 (or the pseudogene TRBV3-2) to TRBJ2-3; TRBD2 agrees at 9 bases. Germline V lookup: CDR1 LGHDT, CDR2 YNNKEL (reference sequence). The junction had 12 bases not matched to a gene; V was cut back by 3 bases and J by 2 bases. CDR3 length equals 18 residues. The CDR3 loop is CASSQGLVAGALTDTQYF. CDR3 bases: TGTGCCAGCAGCCAGGGTCTGGTAGCGGGGGCCCTCACAGATACGCAGTATTTT.

Only one count was recorded for this clone. The gene calls are TRBV18 and TRBJ2-1; no clear D. CDR3 length: 12 residues. V lost 2 bases and J lost 5, with 4 bases in between. Per germline, CDR1 KGHSH and CDR2 LQKENI. The CDR3 spells CASSPTNNEQFF. In nucleotides, the CDR3 is TGTGCCAGCTCACCAACTAACAATGAGCAGTTCTTC. The whole variable domain, remainder taken from reference TRBV18 and TRBJ2-1, is NAGVMQNPRHLVRRRGQEARLRCSPMKGHSHVYWYRQLPEEGLKFMVYLQKENIIDESGMPKERFSAEFPKEGPSILRIQQVVRGDSAAYFCASSPTNNEQFFGPGTRLTVL.

As to this clone: The same CDR3 also results from other DNA sequences found in this sample. The rearrangement uses TRBV2 and TRBJ2-3, with D perhaps TRBD1 (5 bases). The V end was cut by 5 bases, the J end by 1 base, with 10 bases between. From germline, CDR1 is SNHLY and CDR2 FYNNEI. The CDR3 contains 14 residues. CDR3 protein: CASSKWGGTDTQYF. The DNA for the CDR3 is TGTGCCAGCAGTAAATGGGGCGGCACAGATACGCAGTATTTT.

The genes are TRBV7-9 and TRBJ2-3; TRBD1 might be the D (7 bases). The CDR3 length is 15 residues. Germline V gene sequence: CDR1 SEHNR, CDR2 FQNEAQ (reference sequence). The germline V and J ends were trimmed by 0 bases and 4 bases, with 11 bases remaining between them. As DNA, the CDR3 is TGTGCCAGCAGCTTAGCGGAGGGGGCTGCAGATACGCAGTATTTT. This codes for CASSLAEGAADTQYF.

V usage is TRBV3-1 (or the pseudogene TRBV3-2) and J usage is TRBJ2-5; TRBD2 might be the D (6 bases). The CDR3 covers 15 residues. CDR1 is LGHDT, CDR2 YNNKEL, per germline (reference sequence). Trimming took off 0 bases at V and 2 bases at J, with 10 bases between the two ends. In DNA, the CDR3 is TGTGCCAGCAGCCAAGATAGGCTAGCGCAAGAGACCCAGTACTTC. Translating gives CASSQDRLAQETQYF.

J is TRBJ2-3 and V is TRBV4-1, with D tentatively TRBD2 (5 bases). The V end was cut by 7 bases, the J end by 4 bases, with 15 bases between. The CDR3 has 14 amino acids. CDR1 is MGHRA and CDR2 is YSYEKL in the germline V gene. CDR3 protein: CASTPVTGADTQYF. The CDR3 DNA sequence: TGCGCCAGCACCCCGGTCACCGGGGCAGATACGCAGTATTTT.

J is TRBJ2-4 and V is TRBV28; tentative D call: TRBD2 (7 bases). This CDR3 has 18 residues. Germline lookup yields CDR1 MDHEN and CDR2 SYDVKM. V gave up 10 bases and J gave up 3 bases, with 28 bases separating them. CDR3 coding DNA: TGTGCCATCGAAGAATCCGGGGGGCCGGGTTTGGGCAAAAACATTCAGTACTTC. Its translation is CAIEESGGPGLGKNIQYF.

V usage is TRBV6-6 and J usage is TRBJ1-1; tentative D call: TRBD1 (6 bases). V was pared by 4 bases and J by 1 base, with 10 bases between. CDR3 length: 14 amino acids. Germline loops: CDR1 MNHNY, CDR2 SVGAGI (reference sequence). The CDR3 sequence: CASSFQTGNTEAFF. The CDR3 DNA follows: TGTGCCAGCAGTTTCCAGACAGGGAACACTGAAGCTTTCTTT.

The chain couples TRBV28 to TRBJ1-4; no reliable D call. The V end was cut by 6 bases, the J end by 0 bases, with 8 bases between. The germline V gene has CDR1 MDHEN and CDR2 SYDVKM. The CDR3 has 14 residues. The CDR3 reads CASSLPSTNEKLFF. The CDR3 DNA reads TGTGCCAGCAGCCTTCCTTCAACTAATGAAAAACTGTTTTTT.

The rearrangement links TRBV5-1 to TRBJ1-5; perhaps TRBD1 as D (6 bases). The germline V gene encodes CDR1 SGHRS and CDR2 YFSETQ. Trimming left V 7 bases short and J 2 bases short, with 22 bases between. This CDR3 region has 17 residues. CDR3 DNA sequence: TGCGCCAGCTGGCCGAGGGGGGAGCCCTCGGGCAATCAGCCCCAGCATTTT. It codes for CASWPRGEPSGNQPQHF.